A selection of T cell receptor beta chains follows, all from one sample in a study of blood T cell repertoires in COVID-19. TCRdb keeps only in-frame clones here, not all; method: immunoSEQ multiplex PCR. The sample yields 100,000 to 110,000 clones, roughly nine tenths seen once. The sequenced sample consisted of peripheral blood. The receptors shown here come from a man younger than 45 in a cohort sampled during active COVID-19. Each CDR3 is given with its conserved first and last residue. The order of the fields is clone size, V gene, CDR3 protein. Not all rows give a size; the values are once, few, many and, for expanded clones, a class.

>once|TRBV6-5
CASSFSGDTQETQYF
>NA|TRBV12-5
CASGPRPGSTDTQYF
>NA|TRBV12-3/TRBV12-4
CASSLPGLAAFF
>NA|TRBV10-3
CAISEGAQPQHF
>NA|TRBV5-4
CASSWGLAEDTQYF
>NA|TRBV6-5
CASSIGQGNQPQHF
>once|TRBV7-2
CASSLAGGPYEQYF
>NA|TRBV7-8
CASSLNGGGGTEAFF
>NA|TRBV3-1/TRBV3-2
CASSLGGLAGAGETQYF
>NA|TRBV5-5
CASSLVATGLITYEQYF
>NA|TRBV5-1
CASSPGQSQYNEQFF
>once|TRBV19
CASSATGTKGAGELFF
>NA|TRBV5-4
CASSLETGKNSPLHF
>NA|TRBV12-5
CASASRAGAGELFF
>NA|TRBV6-1
CASSESRTPTDTQYF
>few|TRBV14
CASSQQYEQYF
>NA|TRBV12-5
CASGLRDYRLSSYNEQFF
>few|TRBV5-6
CASGRTSGGNIQYF
>NA|TRBV4-1
CASSQTPRDRAPTDTQYF
>NA|TRBV7-8
CASSLSSGADTQYF
>NA|TRBV28
CASSSGGGLAKNIQYF
>NA|TRBV28
CASSSPGQLNYGYTF
>NA|TRBV5-1
CASSLQSQTFANYGYTF
>NA|TRBV7-6
CASSLEQGIYNEQFF
>NA|TRBV6-6
CASSDRGRGSPLHF
>NA|TRBV28
CASSSGQGETQYF
>NA|TRBV21-1
CASSRRDKASPLHF
>NA|TRBV6-5
CASSYSGDSFEQYF
>once|TRBV4-2
CASSPGTAEAFF
>NA|TRBV27
CASSLHGDNEQFF
>NA|TRBV6-6
CASNLSGGAWSEQFF
>NA|TRBV7-8
CASSLAPSWGSTYEQYF
>NA|TRBV7-2
CASSLVGGQGGYEQYF
>NA|TRBV6-5
CAVGTSGGVQETQYF
>NA|TRBV5-1
CASVSGSEAFF
>NA|TRBV29-1
CSVVGTGSNQPQHF
>NA|TRBV3-1/TRBV3-2
CASSQESRKYYEQYF
>NA|TRBV7-2
CASSIRIGQGTYEQYF
>NA|TRBV24-1
CATSEAGGFDEQFF
>NA|TRBV18
CASSLGLGGVSPLHF